The 3 T cell receptor beta chains given below trace back to one sample, sequenced in a study of T cell responses to AZD1222 COVID-19 vaccine. Sequencing used immunoSEQ multiplex PCR; TCRdb keeps in-frame clones, though not all of them. The data hold around 130,000 clones, with about nine tenths observed a single time. The input for sequencing was peripheral blood, taken 28 days after the second AZD1222 dose. The receptors were gathered from an adult who received the AZD1222 COVID-19 vaccine.

This chain links TRBV5-5 with TRBJ1-3; no clear D. Germline CDR1 and CDR2: SGHKS and YYEKEE (reference sequence). Between the trimmed V and J ends, which lost 0 bases and 4 bases, there was a span of 14 bases. The CDR3 loop spans 16 amino acids. The CDR3 DNA reads TGTGCCAGCAGCTTGGAGAGGATTCTCGGGGGAAACACCATATATTTT. As protein: CASSLERILGGNTIYF.

This clone was seen only once. The V and J genes are TRBV5-1 and TRBJ2-3; D unresolved. Germline CDR1 is SGHRS and CDR2 is YFSETQ. V lost 0 bases to trimming and J lost 4 bases, with 6 bases between them. CDR3 length: 13 amino acids. As DNA, the CDR3 is TGCGCCAGCAGCTTGGGCCAAGCAGATACGCAGTATTTT. It encodes CASSLGQADTQYF. Drawing the rest from reference TRBV5-1 and TRBJ2-3, the complete variable domain is KAGVTQTPRYLIKTRGQQVTLSCSPISGHRSVSWYQQTPGQGLQFLFEYFSETQRNKGNFPGRFSGRQFSNSRSEMNVSTLELGDSALYLCASSLGQADTQYFGPGTRLTVL.

The chain carries TRBV19 and TRBJ2-6, with D unresolved. This CDR3 is 15 amino acids long. Germline loops: CDR1 LNHDA, CDR2 SQIVND (reference sequence). Trimming shortened V by 7 bases and J by 0 bases, and 10 bases separated the two germline ends. CDR3: CASTAYHSGANVLTF. CDR3 bases: TGTGCCAGTACCGCGTACCACTCTGGGGCCAACGTCCTGACTTTC.